A single sample gave rise to the 11 T cell receptor beta chains below, sequenced in a study of PD-1 blockade in mismatch repair-deficient tumors. This table comes from immunoSEQ multiplex PCR, and its TCRdb copy is limited to in-frame clones, with some not included. The repertoire consists of 75,000 to 80,000 clones, with roughly 80% occurring once and the leading ten covering 5% to 6.5%. This material consisted of peripheral blood, taken 44 weeks after starting pembrolizumab. The receptors were gathered from an adult with mismatch repair-deficient cancer.

Regarding this clone: One end of the junction varies from germline; a read error may be responsible. The genes are TRBV15 and TRBJ2-1; the D gene is possibly TRBD1 (6 bases). CDR1 is LNHNV, CDR2 YYDKDF, per germline (reference sequence). The CDR3 contains 15 residues. DNA of the CDR3: TGTGCCACCAGCAGAGAAGGGGGTTCCTTCAATGAGCAGTTCTTC. Translated, it gives CATSREGGSFNEQFF.

The J gene is TRBJ2-7, the V gene TRBV18; perhaps TRBD1 as D (6 bases). The germline V and J ends were trimmed by 3 bases and 4 bases, with 13 bases remaining between them. CDR3 size: 14 residues. Germline loops: CDR1 KGHSH, CDR2 LQKENI. CDR3 sequence: CASSPNGQPYEQYF. CDR3 in DNA: TGTGCCAGCTCACCGAATGGACAGCCGTACGAGCAGTACTTC.

This clone has a single count. Germline is not matched at one junction end, which may reflect a read error. This sequence joins TRBV7-7 and TRBJ2-2; the D gene is possibly TRBD1 (6 bases). From germline, CDR1 is SSHAT and CDR2 FNYEAQ (reference sequence). The CDR3 is made up of 16 amino acids. The CDR3 DNA reads as TGTGCTAGCAGCCCTATACAGGGATCGAACACCGGGGAGCTGTTTTTT. Its protein is CASSPIQGSNTGELFF.

There are a few counts of this clone. The V call is TRBV6-5, the J call TRBJ2-1; 8 nucleotides agree with TRBD1. V gave up 2 bases and J gave up 5 bases; unmatched junction bases: 5. Germline CDR1 and CDR2: MNHEY and SVGAGI. This CDR3 is 15 amino acids long. The CDR3 region is CASSYVGQGHNEQFF. CDR3 DNA sequence: TGTGCCAGCAGTTACGTTGGACAGGGACACAATGAGCAGTTCTTC.

In its sample, this clone was seen a few times. J is TRBJ1-1 and V is TRBV2; 10 nucleotides align to TRBD1. The germline V gene has CDR1 SNHLY and CDR2 FYNNEI. The ends lost 1 base at V and 7 bases at J; junction bases unmatched: 6. The CDR3 spans 15 residues. The CDR3 bases are TGTGCCAGCAGTGAAGTTGACAGGGGGCGGATTGAAGCTTTCTTT. It encodes CASSEVDRGRIEAFF. The whole variable domain, remainder taken from reference TRBV2 and TRBJ1-1, is EPEVTQTPSHQVTQMGQEVILRCVPISNHLYFYWYRQILGQKVEFLVSFYNNEISEKSEIFDDQFSVERPDGSNFTLKIRSTKLEDSAMYFCASSEVDRGRIEAFFGQGTRLTVV.

CDR3 region: CASTRGETQYF. CDR3 DNA: TGTGCCAGCACCCGGGGGGAGACCCAGTACTTC. The chain has TRBV6-6 and TRBJ2-5; D is perhaps TRBD2 (6 bases). CDR3 length equals 11 residues. CDR1 is MNHNY and CDR2 is SVGAGI in the germline V gene (reference sequence). With 7 bases removed from V and 5 bases from J, the gap between germline ends came to 8 bases.

This chain uses TRBV2 with TRBJ1-5; 8 bases line up with TRBD1. The V gene's germline CDR1 is SNHLY and CDR2 FYNNEI. J lost 1 base, V lost 6 bases, and 2 bases had no gene match. This CDR3 comprises 14 residues. The CDR3 DNA is TGTGCCAGCAGGGACAGGGTCAGCAATCAGCCCCAGCATTTT. Amino acids: CASRDRVSNQPQHF.

V gene TRBV19 combines with J gene TRBJ2-1; no reliable D call. CDR1 is LNHDA and CDR2 is SQIVND in the germline V gene (reference sequence). The CDR3 covers 15 residues. Trimming removed 6 bases at V and 2 bases at J, with 14 bases between. The CDR3 loop reads CASRTTPSTYNEQFF. CDR3 DNA: TGTGCCAGTAGGACGACCCCCTCAACCTACAATGAGCAGTTCTTC.

The V and J genes are TRBV28 and TRBJ2-1; tentatively, D is TRBD2 (5 bases). The CDR3 spans 14 residues. Germline V lookup: CDR1 MDHEN, CDR2 SYDVKM. Trimming took 5 bases from V and 7 from J, leaving 15 bases between them. The chain's CDR3 is CASSTPSRGNEQFF. The CDR3 DNA reads TGTGCCAGCAGTACCCCCTCCAGAGGGAATGAGCAGTTCTTC.

CDR3 DNA: TGTGCCAGCCGGACTAGCGGGGGGAATGAGCAGTTCTTC. It encodes CASRTSGGNEQFF. The genes are TRBV2 and TRBJ2-1; 14 nucleotides align to TRBD2. The CDR3 has 13 amino acids. The junction had 1 base not matched to a gene; V was cut back by 8 bases and J by 7 bases. Per the germline V gene, CDR1 is SNHLY and CDR2 is FYNNEI.

This clone has more than one count but fewer than ten. The rearrangement joins TRBV7-8 to TRBJ1-3; a weak D match, TRBD1 (5 bases). The CDR3 is made up of 15 amino acids. CDR1 and CDR2 from the germline V gene are SGHVS and FQNEAQ. V gave up 2 bases and J gave up 8 bases, with 16 bases separating them. The CDR3 is CASSLRDAGGDTIYF. The CDR3 nucleotides are TGTGCCAGCAGCTTAAGGGACGCAGGCGGGGACACCATATATTTT. Combining the CDR3 with reference TRBV7-8 and TRBJ1-3 gives the whole variable domain GAGVSQSPRYKVAKRGQDVALRCDPISGHVSLFWYQQALGQGPEFLTYFQNEAQLDKSGLPSDRFFAERPEGSVSTLKIQRTQQEDSAVYLCASSLRDAGGDTIYFGEGSWLTVV.